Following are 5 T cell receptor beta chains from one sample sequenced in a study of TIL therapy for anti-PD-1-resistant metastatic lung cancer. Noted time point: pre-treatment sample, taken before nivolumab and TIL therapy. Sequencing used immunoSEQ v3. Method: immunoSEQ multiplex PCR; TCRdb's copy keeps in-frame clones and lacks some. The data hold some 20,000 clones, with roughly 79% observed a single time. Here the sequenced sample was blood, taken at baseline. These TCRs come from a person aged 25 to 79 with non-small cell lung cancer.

CDR3 coding DNA: TGTGCCAGCAGCTTAGCGGGAGTCTCCTCGAATTCACCCCTCCACTTT. It encodes CASSLAGVSSNSPLHF. V gene TRBV7-2 combines with J gene TRBJ1-6; D not certain. Trimming cost V 0 bases and J 7 bases, with 13 bases left between them. The CDR3 spans 16 residues. The V gene's germline CDR1 is SGHTA and CDR2 FQGNSA.

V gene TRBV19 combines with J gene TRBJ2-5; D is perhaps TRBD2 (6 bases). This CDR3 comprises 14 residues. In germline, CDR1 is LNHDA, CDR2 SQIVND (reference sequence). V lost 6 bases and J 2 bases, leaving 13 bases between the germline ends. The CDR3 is CASSPTSSQETQYF. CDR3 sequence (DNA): TGTGCCAGTAGCCCGACTAGTTCTCAAGAGACCCAGTACTTC.

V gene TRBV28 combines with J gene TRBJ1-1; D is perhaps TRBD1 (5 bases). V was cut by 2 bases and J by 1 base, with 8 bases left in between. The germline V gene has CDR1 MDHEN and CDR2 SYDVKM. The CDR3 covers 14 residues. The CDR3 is CASSLVQGNTEAFF. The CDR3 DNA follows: TGTGCCAGCAGTTTAGTCCAGGGGAACACTGAAGCTTTCTTT. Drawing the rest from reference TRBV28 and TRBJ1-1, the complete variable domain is DVKVTQSSRYLVKRTGEKVFLECVQDMDHENMFWYRQDPGLGLRLIYFSYDVKMKEKGDIPEGYSVSREKKERFSLILESASTNQTSMYLCASSLVQGNTEAFFGQGTRLTVV.

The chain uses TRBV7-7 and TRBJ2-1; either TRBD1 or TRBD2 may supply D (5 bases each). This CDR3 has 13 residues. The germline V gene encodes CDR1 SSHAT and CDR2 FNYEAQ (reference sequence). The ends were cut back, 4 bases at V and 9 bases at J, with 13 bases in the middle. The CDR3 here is CASSSVVGTEQFF. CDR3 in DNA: TGTGCCAGCAGCTCCGTCGTGGGGACTGAGCAGTTCTTC.

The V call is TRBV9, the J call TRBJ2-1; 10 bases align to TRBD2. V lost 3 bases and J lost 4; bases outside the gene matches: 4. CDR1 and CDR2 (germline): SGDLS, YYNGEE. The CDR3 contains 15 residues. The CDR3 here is CASSGGLAQYNEQFF. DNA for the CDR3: TGTGCCAGCAGCGGGGGACTAGCGCAGTACAATGAGCAGTTCTTC.